Listed below are T cell receptor beta chains from one sample, sequenced in a study of response to subunit inactivated influenza vaccine. TCRdb reprocessed the RT-PCR reads via MiXCR and lists one record per CDR3 protein. Of roughly 700,000 distinct CDR3 sequences detected, approximately 14% appear once; the ten largest clones hold about 9.9%. The sample here was PBMCs from blood, taken roughly 13 days after vaccination. These receptor sequences come from a man aged 45-65 years who received an inactivated influenza vaccine. CDR3s include the opening cysteine and the closing phenylalanine or tryptophan. D genes are given only for firm matches. Not every row has a clone size; where given, it reads once, few, many or a size class.

clone_size	d_call	j_call	cdr3_length	v_call	cdr3_aa	cdr3_nt
many	TRBD2	TRBJ2-2	15	TRBV28	CASSFRRGGTGELFF	TGTGCCAGCAGTTTCCGTCGGGGGGGCACCGGGGAGCTGTTTTTT
.	.	TRBJ2-7	16	TRBV28	CASSFWRGESSYEQYF	TGTGCCAGCAGTTTCTGGAGAGGAGAGAGCTCCTACGAGCAGTACTTC
.	TRBD1	TRBJ2-1	16	TRBV4-2	CASSQPRTGSWDEQFF	TGTGCCAGCAGCCAACCCCGGACAGGGTCCTGGGATGAGCAGTTCTTC
few	TRBD2	TRBJ2-1	13	TRBV28	CASSLFPGLAIVF	TGTGCCAGCAGTTTATTCCCGGGACTAGCGATCGTCTTC
few	.	TRBJ1-5	14	TRBV4-1	CASSQERTVLPQHF	TGCGCCAGCAGCCAAGAAAGGACAGTCCTGCCCCAGCATTTT
.	.	TRBJ2-4	16	TRBV18	CASSPGRILAKNIQYF	TGTGCCAGCTCACCAGGCCGAATACTAGCCAAAAACATTCAGTACTTC
.	TRBD1	TRBJ1-1	14	TRBV10-3	CAISRQGVDTEAFF	TGTGCCATCAGCAGACAGGGAGTGGACACTGAAGCTTTCTTT
.	TRBD1	TRBJ2-7	15	TRBV7-2	CASSLDRGDTYEQYF	TGTGCCAGCAGCCTAGACAGGGGCGATACCTACGAGCAGTACTTC
.	.	TRBJ2-4	15	TRBV20-1	CSARDLSGRLNIQYF	TGCAGTGCTAGAGATTTATCGGGGAGGTTAAACATTCAGTACTTC
few	.	TRBJ2-6	15	TRBV4-2	CASSQVGGGANVLTF	TGTGCCAGCAGCCAAGTGGGGGGAGGGGCCAACGTCCTGACTTTC
.	TRBD2	TRBJ2-5	15	TRBV2	CASKRLAGGQETQYF	TGTGCCAGCAAAAGACTAGCGGGGGGTCAAGAGACCCAGTACTTC
.	TRBD1	TRBJ2-2	15	TRBV19	CASRNGQGWTGELFF	TGTGCCAGTAGGAACGGACAGGGCTGGACCGGGGAGCTGTTTTTT
few	.	TRBJ2-7	15	TRBV20-1	CSARDAGHPTYEQYF	TGCAGTGCTAGAGATGCGGGGCACCCAACCTACGAGCAGTACTTC
.	.	TRBJ1-1	14	TRBV7-2	CASRSGRIPTEAFF	TGTGCCAGCCGCTCTGGACGGATTCCCACTGAAGCTTTCTTT
many	.	TRBJ1-1	14	TRBV6-5	CASSYSKGRTEAFF	TGTGCCAGCAGTTACTCGAAGGGGCGGACTGAAGCTTTCTTT
many	.	TRBJ2-3	13	TRBV7-2	CASSGQVPDTQYF	TGTGCCAGCAGCGGACAAGTTCCAGATACGCAGTATTTT
many	TRBD1	TRBJ2-5	16	TRBV7-2	CASSLVDRVPGETQYF	TGTGCCAGCAGTTTAGTAGACAGGGTCCCGGGGGAGACCCAGTACTTC
few	.	TRBJ2-7	15	TRBV27	CASSIRVGGGYEQYF	TGTGCCAGCAGTATTCGGGTCGGGGGAGGCTACGAGCAGTACTTC
many	.	TRBJ1-2	14	TRBV5-4	CASSLDGGADGYTF	TGTGCCAGCAGCTTAGACGGGGGCGCCGATGGCTACACCTTC
few	TRBD1	TRBJ2-5	14	TRBV5-1	CASSAGTEGETQYF	TGCGCCAGCAGCGCCGGGACAGAGGGAGAGACCCAGTACTTC
few	TRBD2	TRBJ2-1	15	TRBV7-3	CASSSGTSGIVEQFF	TGTGCCAGCAGCTCCGGGACTAGCGGGATCGTTGAGCAGTTCTTC
.	.	TRBJ1-4	13	TRBV13	CASSLGPSEKLFF	TGTGCCAGCAGCTTGGGTCCATCTGAAAAACTGTTTTTT
.	TRBD2	TRBJ2-2	20	TRBV11-2	CASTRRGLAGGPFSTGELFF	TGTGCCAGCACCCGAAGGGGACTAGCGGGGGGGCCATTTAGCACCGGGGAGCTGTTTTTT
.	.	TRBJ2-1	16	TRBV4-3	CASSQDKGEIMSEQFF	TGCGCCAGCAGCCAAGATAAAGGGGAGATTATGAGTGAGCAGTTCTTC
.	TRBD2	TRBJ2-3	14	TRBV5-1	CASSLWGLADTQYF	TGCGCCAGCAGCCTCTGGGGACTAGCTGATACGCAGTATTTT
.	.	TRBJ2-5	12	TRBV29-1	CSAMGLGETQYF	TGCAGCGCCATGGGACTCGGGGAGACCCAGTACTTC
many	.	TRBJ1-5	13	TRBV25-1	CASSSGGNQPQHF	TGTGCCAGCAGTTCAGGGGGCAATCAGCCCCAGCATTTT
few	TRBD2	TRBJ2-2	16	TRBV10-1	CASSWGLAGYTGELFF	TGCGCCAGCAGTTGGGGGCTAGCGGGGTACACCGGGGAGCTGTTTTTT
.	.	TRBJ2-1	21	TRBV11-2	CASSDTGDRPLAESSYNEQFF	TGTGCCAGCAGCGACACAGGGGACAGGCCACTAGCGGAGAGCTCCTACAATGAGCAGTTCTTC
.	TRBD2	TRBJ2-7	14	TRBV7-8	CASSVTSGDYEQYF	TGTGCCAGCAGCGTTACTAGCGGGGACTACGAGCAGTACTTC
.	.	TRBJ2-1	14	TRBV7-2	CASRPRTVVNEQFF	TGTGCCAGCAGACCTAGGACCGTAGTCAATGAGCAGTTCTTC
few	.	TRBJ2-7	15	TRBV7-9	CASSLFPRTDYEQYF	TGTGCCAGCAGCTTATTTCCACGGACAGATTACGAGCAGTACTTC
.	TRBD1	TRBJ1-2	14	TRBV4-3	CASSREDRDNGYTF	TGCGCCAGCAGCCGAGAAGACAGGGATAATGGCTACACCTTC
.	.	TRBJ1-5	13	TRBV28	CASRGRHNQPQHF	TGTGCCAGCAGAGGACGCCACAATCAGCCCCAGCATTTT
.	TRBD1	TRBJ1-3	15	TRBV4-2	CASSQGQGSVNTIYF	TGTGCCAGCAGCCAAGGACAGGGGTCGGTGAACACCATATATTTT
.	TRBD2	TRBJ2-3	17	TRBV20-1	CSARDPGRGGRTDTQYF	TGCAGTGCTAGAGATCCGGGGCGGGGGGGCAGGACAGATACGCAGTATTTT
many	.	TRBJ2-2	15	TRBV24-1	CATSDSQGYTGELFF	TGTGCCACCAGTGATTCCCAGGGGTACACCGGGGAGCTGTTTTTT
.	TRBD2	TRBJ2-5	18	TRBV12-3/TRBV12-4	CASSRRAWLAGSQETQYF	TGTGCCAGCAGTAGACGGGCGTGGCTAGCGGGATCCCAAGAGACCCAGTACTTC
few	TRBD1	TRBJ1-2	15	TRBV5-1	CASSRDRGHDYGYTF	TGCGCCAGCAGCCGGGACAGGGGGCATGACTATGGCTACACCTTC
.	TRBD2	TRBJ2-1	16	TRBV6-2/TRBV6-3	CASSTRELAGWSEQFF	TGTGCCAGCAGTACCCGGGAGCTAGCGGGATGGAGTGAGCAGTTCTTC
once	TRBD2	TRBJ2-7	15	TRBV20-1	CSASTPSGGAYEQYF	TGCAGTGCCTCTACCCCTAGCGGGGGGGCCTACGAGCAGTACTTC